One T cell receptor beta chain is described in this entry. The record originates from a study of blood T cell repertoires in COVID-19. The CDR3 contains 13 residues. V shed 2 bases and J shed 4 bases, with 10 bases lying between them. The germline V gene encodes CDR1 SQVTM and CDR2 ANQGSEA. TCRdb's table, derived via immunoSEQ multiplex PCR, lists solely in-frame clones and lacks some. Of 160,000 or so clones listed, roughly 87% were seen once; the top ten hold less than 1.5%. Sequenced: PBMCs or T cells enriched from blood (not recorded which). The rearrangement links TRBV29-1 to TRBJ2-3; weak D call: TRBD1 (5 bases). The clonotype originates from a human donor with acute COVID-19. The donor label of this sample is uncertain. The CDR3 DNA follows: TGCAGCGTTGAACTTGGGGCAGCAGATACGCAGTATTTT. Translated: CSVELGAADTQYF.